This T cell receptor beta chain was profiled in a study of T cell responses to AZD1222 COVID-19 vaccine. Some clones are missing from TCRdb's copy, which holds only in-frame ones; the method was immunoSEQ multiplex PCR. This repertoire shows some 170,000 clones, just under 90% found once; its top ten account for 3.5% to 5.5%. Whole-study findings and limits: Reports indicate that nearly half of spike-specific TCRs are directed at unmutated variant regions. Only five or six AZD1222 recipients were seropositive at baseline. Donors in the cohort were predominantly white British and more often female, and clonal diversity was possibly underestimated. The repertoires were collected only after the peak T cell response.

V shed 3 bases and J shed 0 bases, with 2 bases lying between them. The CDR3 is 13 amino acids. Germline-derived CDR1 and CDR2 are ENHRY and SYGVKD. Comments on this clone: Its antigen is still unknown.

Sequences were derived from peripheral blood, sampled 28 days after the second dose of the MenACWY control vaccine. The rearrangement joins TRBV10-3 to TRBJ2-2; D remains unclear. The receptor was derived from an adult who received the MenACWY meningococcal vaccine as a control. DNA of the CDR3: TGTGCCATCAGTGACGCGAACACCGGGGAGCTGTTTTTT. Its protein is CAISDANTGELFF.